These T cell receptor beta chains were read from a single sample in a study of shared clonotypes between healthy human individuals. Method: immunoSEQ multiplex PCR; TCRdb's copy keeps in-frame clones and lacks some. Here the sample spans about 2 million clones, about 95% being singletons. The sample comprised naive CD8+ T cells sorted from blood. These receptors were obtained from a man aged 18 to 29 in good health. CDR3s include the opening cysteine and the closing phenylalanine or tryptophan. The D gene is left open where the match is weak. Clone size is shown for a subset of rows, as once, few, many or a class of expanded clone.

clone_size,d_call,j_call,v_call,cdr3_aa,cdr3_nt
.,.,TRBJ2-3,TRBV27,CASASKLGTDTQYF,TGTGCCAGCGCCAGCAAACTGGGCACAGATACGCAGTATTTT
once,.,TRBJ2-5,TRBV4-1,CASSPRLGLQETQYF,TGCGCCAGCAGCCCCCGTCTGGGGCTCCAAGAGACCCAGTACTTC
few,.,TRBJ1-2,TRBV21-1,CASPPGGDGYTF,TGTGCCAGTCCCCCAGGGGGCGACGGCTACACCTTC
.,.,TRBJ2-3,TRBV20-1,CSALKVDTQYF,TGCAGTGCCTTAAAGGTGGATACGCAGTATTTT
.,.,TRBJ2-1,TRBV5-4,CASSPGYNEQFF,TGTGCCAGCAGCCCCGGCTACAATGAGCAGTTCTTC
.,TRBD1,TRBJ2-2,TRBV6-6,CASRGTGYTGELFF,TGTGCCAGCAGGGGGACAGGTTACACCGGGGAGCTGTTTTTT
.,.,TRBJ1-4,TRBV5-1,CASSPWGGREEEKLFF,TGCGCCAGCAGCCCATGGGGGGGCAGGGAGGAAGAAAAACTGTTTTTT
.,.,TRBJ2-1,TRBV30,CAWSRQTLDEQFF,TGTGCCTGGAGCCGCCAGACCCTTGATGAGCAGTTCTTC
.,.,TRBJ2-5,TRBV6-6,CASSKEEETQYF,TGTGCCAGCAGTAAGGAAGAGGAGACCCAGTACTTC
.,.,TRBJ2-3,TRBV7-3,CASSSSSTDTQYF,TGTGCCAGCAGTTCAAGCAGCACAGATACGCAGTATTTT
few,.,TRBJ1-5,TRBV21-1,CASSNQPQHF,TGTGCCAGCAGCAACCAGCCCCAGCATTTT
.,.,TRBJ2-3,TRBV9,CASSTTDTQYF,TGTGCCAGCAGCACAACAGATACGCAGTATTTT
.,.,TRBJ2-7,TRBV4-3,CASSPSDGTYEQYF,TGCGCCAGCAGCCCGTCGGACGGAACCTACGAGCAGTACTTC
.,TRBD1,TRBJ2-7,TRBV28,CASSFLGQGYEQYF,TGTGCCAGCAGTTTTCTGGGACAGGGCTACGAGCAGTACTTC
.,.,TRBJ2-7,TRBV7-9,CASSLEGNEQYF,TGTGCCAGCAGCTTAGAGGGAAACGAGCAGTACTTC
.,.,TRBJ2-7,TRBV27,CASSPDGFNMLYEQYF,TGTGCCAGCAGTCCCGACGGGTTCAACATGCTCTACGAGCAGTACTTC
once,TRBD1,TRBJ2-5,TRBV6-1,CASSEGGTGGWETQYF,TGTGCCAGCAGTGAAGGCGGGACAGGGGGCTGGGAGACCCAGTACTTC
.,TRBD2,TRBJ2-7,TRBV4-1,CASSQIAGGYEQYF,TGCGCCAGCAGCCAGATAGCGGGGGGCTACGAGCAGTACTTC
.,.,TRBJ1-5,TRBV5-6,CASSLDMDQPQHF,TGTGCCAGCAGCTTGGACATGGATCAGCCCCAGCATTTT
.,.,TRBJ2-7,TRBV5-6,CASSDSYEQYF,TGTGCCAGCAGCGATAGCTACGAGCAGTACTTC
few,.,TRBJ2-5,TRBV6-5,CASSYSGETQYF,TGTGCCAGCAGTTACTCCGGCGAGACCCAGTACTTC
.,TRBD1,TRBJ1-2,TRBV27,CASSHRQGFGYTF,TGTGCCAGCAGTCACAGACAGGGCTTCGGCTACACCTTC
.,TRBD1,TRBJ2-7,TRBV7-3,CASSPRDSSYEQYF,TGTGCCAGCAGCCCCCGGGACAGCTCCTACGAGCAGTACTTC
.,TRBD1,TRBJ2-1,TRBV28,CASSSSRDRGVNEQFF,TGTGCCAGCAGTTCCTCCCGGGACAGGGGGGTCAATGAGCAGTTCTTC
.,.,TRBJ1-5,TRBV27,CASAVQGSNQPQHF,TGTGCCAGCGCGGTTCAGGGCAGCAATCAGCCCCAGCATTTT
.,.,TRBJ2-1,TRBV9,CASSVGSVTYNEQFF,TGTGCCAGCAGCGTAGGTTCGGTGACCTACAATGAGCAGTTCTTC
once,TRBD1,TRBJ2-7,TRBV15,CATSRDLGTAYEQYF,TGTGCCACCAGCAGAGATCTCGGGACAGCCTACGAGCAGTACTTC
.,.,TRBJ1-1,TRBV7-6,CASSLLEDTEAFF,TGTGCCAGCAGCTTACTGGAGGACACTGAAGCTTTCTTT
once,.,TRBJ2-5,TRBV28,CASTPGRVKYF,TGTGCCAGCACTCCTGGTCGGGTTAAGTACTTC
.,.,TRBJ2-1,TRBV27,CASSPRYNEQFF,TGTGCCAGCAGCCCCCGGTACAATGAGCAGTTCTTC
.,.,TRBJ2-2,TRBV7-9,CASSSAHDTGELFF,TGTGCCAGCAGCTCCGCTCACGACACCGGGGAGCTGTTTTTT
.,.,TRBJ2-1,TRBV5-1,CASSPQKVRGIYNEQFF,TGCGCCAGCAGCCCGCAAAAGGTGAGGGGGATCTACAATGAGCAGTTCTTC
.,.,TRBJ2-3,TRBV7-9,CASSTDLDTQYF,TGTGCCAGCAGCACGGACCTGGATACGCAGTATTTT
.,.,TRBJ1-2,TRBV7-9,CASSSGSLYGYTF,TGTGCCAGCAGCTCTGGTTCGCTTTATGGCTACACCTTC
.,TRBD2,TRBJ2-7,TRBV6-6,CASSGLAGAQIYEQYF,TGTGCCAGCAGTGGACTAGCGGGAGCGCAAATCTACGAGCAGTACTTC
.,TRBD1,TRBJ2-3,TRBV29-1,CSTSRLVRDSSTDTQYF,TGCAGCACCAGCCGGTTAGTCCGGGACAGTAGCACAGATACGCAGTATTTT
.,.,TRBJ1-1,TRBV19,CASSLKWDNAAFF,TGTGCCAGTAGTCTAAAATGGGACAACGCGGCTTTCTTT